The entry below describes one T cell receptor (beta chain). Its antigen is not known. A much larger clone sits a single nucleotide away, making a read error possible. The CDR3 ends on some other residue instead of the conserved phenylalanine or tryptophan, so this is likely a read error. The data were obtained in a study of T cells in Graves' hyperthyroidism and ophthalmopathy. A patient was excluded if there was uncontrolled infection, other autoimmune disease, pregnancy or lactation. TCR beta CDR3 sequences were amplified from RNA transcripts. First-round RT-PCR of the TCR CDR3 relied on the HTBI primer set. A single record per CDR3 protein comes from TCRdb applying MiXCR to the multiplex PCR reads. This sample has about 160,000 distinct CDR3 sequences; 9.4% occur once, and the top ten carry about 20%. From germline, CDR1 is SEHNR and CDR2 FQNEAQ (reference sequence). V lost 7 bases and J 7 bases, leaving 4 bases between the germline ends. The CDR3 has 10 residues.

Notes on the study in general: Blood also held most thyroid clonotypes expanded beyond 0.001.

The source of this sequence is a woman under 30 with Graves' hyperthyroidism that later progressed to Graves' ophthalmopathy. The gene calls are TRBV7-9 and TRBJ2-2; D uncertain. The sample consisted of blood. This CDR3 reads CASTLGELFL. CDR3 nucleotide sequence: TGTGCCAGCACCCTCGGGGAGCTGTTTCTT.